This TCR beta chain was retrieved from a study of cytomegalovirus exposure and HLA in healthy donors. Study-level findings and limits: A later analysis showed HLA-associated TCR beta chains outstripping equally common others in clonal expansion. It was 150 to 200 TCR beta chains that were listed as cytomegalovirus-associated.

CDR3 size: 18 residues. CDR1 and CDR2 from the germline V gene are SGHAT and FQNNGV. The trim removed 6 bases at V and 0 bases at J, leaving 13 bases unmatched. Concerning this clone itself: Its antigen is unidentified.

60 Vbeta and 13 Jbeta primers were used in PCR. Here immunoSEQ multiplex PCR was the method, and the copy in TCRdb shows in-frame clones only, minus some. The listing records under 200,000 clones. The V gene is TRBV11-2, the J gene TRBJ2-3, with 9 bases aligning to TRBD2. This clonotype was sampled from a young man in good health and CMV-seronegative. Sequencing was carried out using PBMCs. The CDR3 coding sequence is TGTGCCAGCAGTTACGCGGGGGGGACTCACTCTAGCACAGATACGCAGTATTTT. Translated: CASSYAGGTHSSTDTQYF.